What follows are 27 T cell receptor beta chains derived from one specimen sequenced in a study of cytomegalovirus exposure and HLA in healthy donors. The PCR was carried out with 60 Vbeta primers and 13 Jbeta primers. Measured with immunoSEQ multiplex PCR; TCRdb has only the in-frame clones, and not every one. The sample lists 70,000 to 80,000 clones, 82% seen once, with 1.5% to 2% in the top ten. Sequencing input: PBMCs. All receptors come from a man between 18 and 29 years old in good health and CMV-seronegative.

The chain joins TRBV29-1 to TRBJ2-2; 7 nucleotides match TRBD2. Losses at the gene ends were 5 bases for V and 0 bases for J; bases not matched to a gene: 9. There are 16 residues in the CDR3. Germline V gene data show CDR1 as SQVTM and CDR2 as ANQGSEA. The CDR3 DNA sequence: TGCAGCGTTTTAAGAGGAGCGGGATCGAACACCGGGGAGCTGTTTTTT. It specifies CSVLRGAGSNTGELFF.

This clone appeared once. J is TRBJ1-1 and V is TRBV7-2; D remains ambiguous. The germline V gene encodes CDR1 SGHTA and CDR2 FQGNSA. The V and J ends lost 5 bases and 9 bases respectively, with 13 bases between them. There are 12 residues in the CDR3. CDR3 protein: CASSVPGGQAFF. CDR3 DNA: TGTGCCAGCAGCGTGCCGGGAGGGCAAGCTTTCTTT.

The CDR3 reads CASSQDRTGWNSPLHF. For the CDR3, the DNA is TGCGCCAGCAGCCAAGATCGAACAGGGTGGAATTCACCCCTCCACTTT. The chain is built from TRBV4-3 and TRBJ1-6, with D possibly being TRBD1 (6 bases). This CDR3 comprises 16 residues. The germline V and J ends were trimmed by 0 bases and 7 bases, with 13 bases remaining between them. Germline CDR1 is LGHNA and CDR2 is YSLEER.

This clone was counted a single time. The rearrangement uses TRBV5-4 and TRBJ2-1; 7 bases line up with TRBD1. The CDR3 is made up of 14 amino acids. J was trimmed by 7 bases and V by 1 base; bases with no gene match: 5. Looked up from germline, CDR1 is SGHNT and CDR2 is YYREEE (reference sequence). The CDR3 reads CASSLTGEVNEQFF. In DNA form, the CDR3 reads TGTGCCAGCAGCTTGACAGGGGAAGTGAATGAGCAGTTCTTC.

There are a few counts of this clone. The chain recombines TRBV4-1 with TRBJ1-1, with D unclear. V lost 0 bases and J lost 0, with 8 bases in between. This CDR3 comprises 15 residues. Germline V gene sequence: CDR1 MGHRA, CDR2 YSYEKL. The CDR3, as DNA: TGCGCCAGCAGCCAAGAGGCCCAGGTGAACACTGAAGCTTTCTTT. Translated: CASSQEAQVNTEAFF.

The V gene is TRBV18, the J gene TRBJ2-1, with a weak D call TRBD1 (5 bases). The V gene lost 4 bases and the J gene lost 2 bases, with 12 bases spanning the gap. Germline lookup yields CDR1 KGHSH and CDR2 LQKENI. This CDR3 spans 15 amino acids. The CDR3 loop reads CASSLGRDPYNEQFF. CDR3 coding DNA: TGTGCCAGCTCACTAGGCAGGGATCCCTACAATGAGCAGTTCTTC.

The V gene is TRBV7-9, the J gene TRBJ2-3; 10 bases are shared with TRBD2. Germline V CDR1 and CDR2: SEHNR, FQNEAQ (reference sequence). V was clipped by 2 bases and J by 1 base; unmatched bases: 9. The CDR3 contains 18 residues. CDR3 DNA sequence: TGTGCCAGCAGCTTAAAGCGATTAGCGGGAGGAGGCACAGATACGCAGTATTTT. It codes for CASSLKRLAGGGTDTQYF.

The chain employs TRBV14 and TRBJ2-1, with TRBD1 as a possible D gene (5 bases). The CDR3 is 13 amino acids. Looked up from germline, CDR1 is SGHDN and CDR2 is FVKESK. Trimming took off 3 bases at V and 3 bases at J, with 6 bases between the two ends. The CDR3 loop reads CASSHDSYNEQFF. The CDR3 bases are TGTGCCAGCAGCCATGACAGCTACAATGAGCAGTTCTTC.

CDR3 bases: TGTGCCAGCAGGGGACAGGGGGCACAGCCCCAGCATTTT. Protein: CASRGQGAQPQHF. This rearrangement joins TRBV2 to TRBJ1-5; the match to TRBD1 covers 12 bases. CDR1 is SNHLY, CDR2 FYNNEI, per germline. Trimming at V came to 6 bases and at J to 7 bases, leaving 1 base not matched to a gene. The CDR3 contains 13 residues.

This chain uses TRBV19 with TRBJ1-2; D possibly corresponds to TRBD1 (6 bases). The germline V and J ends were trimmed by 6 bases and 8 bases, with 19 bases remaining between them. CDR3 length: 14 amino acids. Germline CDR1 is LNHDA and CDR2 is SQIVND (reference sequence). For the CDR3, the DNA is TGTGCCAGTAGCCCAGAAAACGGCAGGGGCGGCTACACCTTC. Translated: CASSPENGRGGYTF. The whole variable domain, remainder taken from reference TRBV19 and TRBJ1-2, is DGGITQSPKYLFRKEGQNVTLSCEQNLNHDAMYWYRQDPGQGLRLIYYSQIVNDFQKGDIAEGYSVSREKKESFPLTVTSAQKNPTAFYLCASSPENGRGGYTFGSGTRLTVV.

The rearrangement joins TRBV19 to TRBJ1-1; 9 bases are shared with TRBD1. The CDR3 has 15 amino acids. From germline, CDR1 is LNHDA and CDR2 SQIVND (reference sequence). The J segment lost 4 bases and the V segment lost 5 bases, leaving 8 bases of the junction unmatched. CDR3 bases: TGTGCCAGTAGTCCCCGGACAGGGGATGGCACTGAAGCTTTCTTT. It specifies CASSPRTGDGTEAFF.

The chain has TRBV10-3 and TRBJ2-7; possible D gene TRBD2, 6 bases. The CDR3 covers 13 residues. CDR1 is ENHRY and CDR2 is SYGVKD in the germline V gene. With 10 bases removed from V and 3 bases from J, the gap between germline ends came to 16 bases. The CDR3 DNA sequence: TGTGCCACAATAGCGGAGGAAAACTACGAGCAGTACTTC. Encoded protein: CATIAEENYEQYF.

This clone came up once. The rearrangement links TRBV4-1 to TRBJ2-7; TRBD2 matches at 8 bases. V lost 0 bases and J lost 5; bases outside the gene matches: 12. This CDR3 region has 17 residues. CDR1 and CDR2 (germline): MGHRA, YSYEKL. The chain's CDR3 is CASSQDFSGLAGDEQYF. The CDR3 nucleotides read TGCGCCAGCAGCCAAGACTTCTCGGGCCTAGCGGGTGACGAGCAGTACTTC.

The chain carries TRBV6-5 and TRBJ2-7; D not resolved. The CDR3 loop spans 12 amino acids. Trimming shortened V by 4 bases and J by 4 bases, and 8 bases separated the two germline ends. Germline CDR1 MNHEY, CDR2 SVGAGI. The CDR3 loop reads CASSFDSYEQYF. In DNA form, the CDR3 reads TGTGCCAGCAGTTTCGACTCGTACGAGCAGTACTTC.

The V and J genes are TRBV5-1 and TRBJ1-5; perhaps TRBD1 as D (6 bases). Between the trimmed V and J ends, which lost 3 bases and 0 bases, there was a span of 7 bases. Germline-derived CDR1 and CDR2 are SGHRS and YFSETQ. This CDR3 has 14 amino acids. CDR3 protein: CASSSGHSNQPQHF. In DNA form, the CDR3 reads TGCGCCAGCAGCTCGGGACATAGCAATCAGCCCCAGCATTTT.

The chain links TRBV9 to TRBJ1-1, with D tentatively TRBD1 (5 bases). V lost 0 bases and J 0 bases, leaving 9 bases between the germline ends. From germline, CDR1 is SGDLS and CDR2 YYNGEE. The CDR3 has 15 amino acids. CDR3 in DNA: TGTGCCAGCAGCGTAGGGGGCGCCATGAACACTGAAGCTTTCTTT. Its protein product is CASSVGGAMNTEAFF.

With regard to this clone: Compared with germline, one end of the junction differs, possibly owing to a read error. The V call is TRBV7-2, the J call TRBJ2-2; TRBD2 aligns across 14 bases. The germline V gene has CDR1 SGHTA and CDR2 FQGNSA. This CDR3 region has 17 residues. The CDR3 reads CGSSVGLAGANTGELFF. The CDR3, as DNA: TGTGGCAGCAGCGTGGGACTAGCGGGGGCCAACACCGGGGAGCTGTTTTTT.

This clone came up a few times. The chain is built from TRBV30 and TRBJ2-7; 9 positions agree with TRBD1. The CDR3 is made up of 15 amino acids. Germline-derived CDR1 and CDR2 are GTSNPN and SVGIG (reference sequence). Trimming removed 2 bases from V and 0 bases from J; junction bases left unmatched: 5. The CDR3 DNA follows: TGTGCCTGGAGTCCACGACAGGGGGTCTCCTACGAGCAGTACTTC. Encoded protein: CAWSPRQGVSYEQYF. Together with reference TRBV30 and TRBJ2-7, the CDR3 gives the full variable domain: SQTIHQWPATLVQPVGSPLSLECTVEGTSNPNLYWYRQAAGRGLQLLFYSVGIGQISSEVPQNLSASRPQDRQFILSSKKLLLSDSGFYLCAWSPRQGVSYEQYFGPGTRLTVT.

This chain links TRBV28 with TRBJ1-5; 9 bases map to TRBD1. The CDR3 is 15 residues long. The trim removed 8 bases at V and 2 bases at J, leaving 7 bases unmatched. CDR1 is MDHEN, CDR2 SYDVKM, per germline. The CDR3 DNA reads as TGTGCCAGCCGGGACAGGGTGAGCGGCAATCAGCCCCAGCATTTT. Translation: CASRDRVSGNQPQHF. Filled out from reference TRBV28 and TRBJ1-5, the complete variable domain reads DVKVTQSSRYLVKRTGEKVFLECVQDMDHENMFWYRQDPGLGLRLIYFSYDVKMKEKGDIPEGYSVSREKKERFSLILESASTNQTSMYLCASRDRVSGNQPQHFGDGTRLSIL.

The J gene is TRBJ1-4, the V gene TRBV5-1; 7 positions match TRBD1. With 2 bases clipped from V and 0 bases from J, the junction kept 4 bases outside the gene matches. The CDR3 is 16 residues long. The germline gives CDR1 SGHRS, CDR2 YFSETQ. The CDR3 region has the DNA TGCGCCAGCAGCTTAGGACAGGCCGCAACTAATGAAAAACTGTTTTTT. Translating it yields CASSLGQAATNEKLFF.

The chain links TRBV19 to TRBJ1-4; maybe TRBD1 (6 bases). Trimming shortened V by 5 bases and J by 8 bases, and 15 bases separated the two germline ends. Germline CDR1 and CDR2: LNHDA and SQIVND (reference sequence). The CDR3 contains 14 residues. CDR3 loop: CASSVNRVGEKLFF. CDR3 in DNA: TGTGCCAGTAGTGTAAACAGGGTAGGGGAAAAACTGTTTTTT.

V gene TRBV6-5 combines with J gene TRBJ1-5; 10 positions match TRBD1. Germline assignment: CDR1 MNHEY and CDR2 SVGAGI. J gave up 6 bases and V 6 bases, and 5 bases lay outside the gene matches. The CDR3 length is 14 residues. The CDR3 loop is CASSPGTGVQPQHF. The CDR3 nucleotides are TGTGCCAGCAGCCCCGGGACAGGGGTTCAGCCCCAGCATTTT.

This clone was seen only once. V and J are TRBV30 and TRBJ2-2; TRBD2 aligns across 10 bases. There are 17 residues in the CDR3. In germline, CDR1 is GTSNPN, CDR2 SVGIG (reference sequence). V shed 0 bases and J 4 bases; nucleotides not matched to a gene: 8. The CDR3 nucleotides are TGTGCCTGGAGTGTACCCTGGAAGCGGGAGGGCACCGGGGAGCTGTTTTTT. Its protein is CAWSVPWKREGTGELFF.

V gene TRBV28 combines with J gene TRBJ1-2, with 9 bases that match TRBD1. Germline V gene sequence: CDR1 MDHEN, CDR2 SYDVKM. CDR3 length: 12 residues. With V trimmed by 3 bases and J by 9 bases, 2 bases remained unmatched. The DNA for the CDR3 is TGTGCCAGCAGTTTTGGACAGGGGAGCTACACCTTC. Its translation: CASSFGQGSYTF.

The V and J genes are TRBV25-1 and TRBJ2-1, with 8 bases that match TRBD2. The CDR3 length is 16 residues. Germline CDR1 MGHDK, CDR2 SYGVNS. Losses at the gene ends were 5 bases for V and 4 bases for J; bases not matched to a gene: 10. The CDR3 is CASSPRQGLVYNEQFF. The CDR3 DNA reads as TGTGCCAGCAGTCCCCGTCAGGGACTAGTGTACAATGAGCAGTTCTTC.

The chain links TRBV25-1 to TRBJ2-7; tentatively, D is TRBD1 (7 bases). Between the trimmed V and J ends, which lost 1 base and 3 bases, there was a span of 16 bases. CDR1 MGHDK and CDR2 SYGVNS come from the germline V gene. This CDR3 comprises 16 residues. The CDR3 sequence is CASSEWRDRDLYEQYF. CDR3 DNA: TGTGCCAGCAGTGAATGGCGGGACAGAGATCTCTACGAGCAGTACTTC.

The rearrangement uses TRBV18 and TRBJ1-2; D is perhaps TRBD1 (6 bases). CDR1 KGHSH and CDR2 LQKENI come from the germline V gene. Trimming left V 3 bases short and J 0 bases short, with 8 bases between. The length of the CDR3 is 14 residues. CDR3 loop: CASSPYRANYGYTF. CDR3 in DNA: TGTGCCAGCTCACCTTACAGGGCTAACTATGGCTACACCTTC.